A single count supports the clone carrying this T cell receptor beta chain. V lost 2 bases and J 5 bases, leaving 16 bases between the germline ends. The CDR3 covers 17 residues. The germline V gene encodes CDR1 ENHRY and CDR2 SYGVKD. Production of TCR beta cDNA used 400 to 650 ng total RNA together with a constant-region primer. Sequencing libraries for TCR beta derived from three nested multiplex PCR rounds that used slightly modified ARM-PCR. TRBV1-TRBV30 forward and Cbeta reverse primers drove the first two roughly 10-cycle rounds. TCRdb independently ran MiXCR on the multiplex PCR reads; one entry per CDR3 protein. Of roughly 80,000 distinct CDR3 sequences in the sample, 65% to 75% were seen once. The data belong to a study of tumor-infiltrating lymphocytes in primary liver carcinoma. Investigators took RNA and DNA out together from 20-30 mg of unsorted bulk tissue.

The sequencing input was tumor-adjacent normal liver tissue. This receptor was taken from a man between 35 and 55 years old with primary liver carcinoma and hepatitis B virus infection. The chain uses TRBV10-3 and TRBJ1-6; no clear D gene. The CDR3 loop is CAISEPSYHVDNSPLHF. CDR3 in DNA: TGTGCCATCAGTGAGCCGTCTTACCATGTCGATAATTCACCCCTCCACTTT.